The source of this T cell receptor beta chain is a study of Ad26.COV2.S vaccination and SARS-CoV-2 variants. General study points: The authors reported substantial breadth in spike-specific CD8+ and CD4+ T cell responses after vaccination. Across vaccine and placebo recipients, the breadth of non-spike TCRs was similar.

Treatment meaning: some 19 received Ad26.COV2.S at low or high dose, single or two shots; 5 received placebo; per-sample allocation not given. Each sample was drawn 63 days after the first injection (of vaccine or placebo). Looked up from germline, CDR1 is SGHRS and CDR2 is YFSETQ. The CDR3 has 14 residues. Losses at the gene ends were 2 bases for V and 5 bases for J; bases not matched to a gene: 7. The assay was immunoSEQ multiplex PCR, and TCRdb's table has in-frame clones only and misses some. The sample contains some 340,000 clones, 70% to 90% of which appear only once. On this clone: Its antigen remains unknown.

Sequencing was performed on peripheral blood, taken in a trial of Ad26.COV2.S vaccine versus placebo. This rearrangement joins TRBV5-1 to TRBJ2-7, with 7 nucleotides matching TRBD2. The origin of this receptor is a person between 18 and 65 years old who received the Ad26.COV2.S COVID-19 vaccine or a placebo. The DNA for the CDR3 is TGCGCCAGCAGCTTTGGGGGGGAGGTCAACGAGCAGTACTTC. It translates to CASSFGGEVNEQYF.